The 3 T cell receptor beta chains in this list originate from one sample, sequenced in a study of cytomegalovirus exposure and HLA in healthy donors. The PCR was carried out with 60 Vbeta primers and 13 Jbeta primers. Assay used: immunoSEQ multiplex PCR; TCRdb lists only in-frame clones, some missing. Here the sample spans about 160,000 clones, 70% to 80% being singletons. Sequencing was done on a sample of PBMCs. These receptors originate from a man aged 40-49 years in good health and CMV-seronegative.

The chain has TRBV18 and TRBJ1-2; unclear D gene. The CDR3 consists of 18 residues. Germline-derived CDR1 and CDR2 are KGHSH and LQKENI. The V and J ends lost 3 bases and 8 bases respectively, with 28 bases between them. The DNA of the CDR3 is TGTGCCAGCTCACCCCAACCCCAGATTCAGACCGACCTCGGGGGCTACACCTTC. As protein: CASSPQPQIQTDLGGYTF.

V and J are TRBV30 and TRBJ1-2, with 10 bases aligning to TRBD1. Germline V gives CDR1 GTSNPN, CDR2 SVGIG (reference sequence). This CDR3 contains 12 residues. V lost 1 base, J lost 8 bases, and 1 base stayed unmatched. CDR3 nucleotide sequence: TGTGCCTGGAGTGAGACAGGGGGCGGCTACACCTTC. Translating it yields CAWSETGGGYTF. The whole variable domain, filled in from reference TRBV30 and TRBJ1-2, reads SQTIHQWPATLVQPVGSPLSLECTVEGTSNPNLYWYRQAAGRGLQLLFYSVGIGQISSEVPQNLSASRPQDRQFILSSKKLLLSDSGFYLCAWSETGGGYTFGSGTRLTVV.

The chain recombines TRBV19 with TRBJ1-2, with D hard to call. V was trimmed by 7 bases and J by 4 bases, leaving 13 bases between them. Germline V gene data show CDR1 as LNHDA and CDR2 as SQIVND (reference sequence). The CDR3 length is 13 residues. The CDR3 protein is CASNEGRGYGYTF. CDR3 bases: TGTGCCAGTAACGAGGGTCGCGGCTATGGCTACACCTTC.